A single sample is the source of the 22 T cell receptor beta chains below, sequenced in a study of T cells in localized non-small cell lung cancer. Libraries were prepared by immunoSEQ multiplex PCR; TCRdb keeps only in-frame clonotypes and omits some of them. The table includes about 31,000 clones, roughly 94% detected once. The sequenced sample was peripheral blood, obtained before any cancer treatment. Every receptor here comes from a woman aged 35 to 69 with stage I lung adenocarcinoma.

This clone was recorded once. The CDR3 sequence is CANRSLGGAGDEQFF. CDR3 DNA: TGTGCCAACCGCTCCTTGGGGGGGGCCGGGGATGAGCAGTTCTTC. The V gene is TRBV6-1, the J gene TRBJ2-1; weak D call: TRBD2 (7 bases). The CDR3 covers 15 residues. V gave up 10 bases and J gave up 8 bases, with 24 bases separating them. Germline V gives CDR1 MNHNS, CDR2 SASEGT.

V gene TRBV7-2 combines with J gene TRBJ2-1; possibly TRBD2 for D (6 bases). The CDR3 consists of 14 residues. The germline V gene has CDR1 SGHTA and CDR2 FQGNSA. Deletions cut 3 bases from V and 4 bases from J, with 10 bases between. The CDR3 reads CASSFDSGYNEQFF. The CDR3 DNA reads as TGTGCCAGCAGCTTCGATAGCGGTTACAATGAGCAGTTCTTC.

The J gene is TRBJ2-7, the V gene TRBV6-5; TRBD2 aligns across 8 bases. Germline CDR1 MNHEY, CDR2 SVGAGI. The CDR3 runs to 13 residues. V shed 6 bases, J shed 3 bases, and the junction held 4 bases outside the gene matches. In DNA form, the CDR3 reads TGTGCCAGCAGGAGGACTAGCAGCTACGAGCAGTACTTC. Encoded protein: CASRRTSSYEQYF.

The gene calls are TRBV2 and TRBJ2-5, with D unclear. Germline-derived CDR1 and CDR2 are SNHLY and FYNNEI. V lost 5 bases and J lost 2, with 9 bases in between. The CDR3 is made up of 13 amino acids. The CDR3 nucleotides are TGTGCCAGCAGTTTTTACCGACAAGAGACCCAGTACTTC. Translated, it gives CASSFYRQETQYF.

In nucleotides, the CDR3 is TGTGCCAGCTCCCCCTTCTCCTACGAGCAGTACTTC. Residues: CASSPFSYEQYF. The V gene is TRBV6-1, the J gene TRBJ2-7; D call uncertain. Trimming pared 8 bases from V and 0 bases from J, leaving 8 bases between. CDR3 size: 12 residues. Germline V gene lookup returns CDR1 MNHNS and CDR2 SASEGT.

The V and J genes are TRBV7-2 and TRBJ2-5; D gene uncertain. Looked up from germline, CDR1 is SGHTA and CDR2 is FQGNSA. The length of the CDR3 is 13 residues. Trimming shortened V by 1 base and J by 1 base, and 4 bases separated the two germline ends. Written as DNA, the CDR3 is TGTGCCAGCAGCTTAGTGGCCCAAGAGACCCAGTACTTC. This encodes CASSLVAQETQYF.

The chain has TRBV19 and TRBJ2-7; D remains ambiguous. With 3 bases removed from V and 0 bases from J, the gap between germline ends came to 12 bases. The CDR3 runs to 15 residues. Germline V gene lookup returns CDR1 LNHDA and CDR2 SQIVND (reference sequence). The CDR3 DNA is TGTGCCAGTAGTATCTACTCGACAAGCTCCTACGAGCAGTACTTC. It translates to CASSIYSTSSYEQYF.

This chain joins TRBV6-5 and TRBJ1-1; D is ambiguous. CDR1 and CDR2 from the germline V gene are MNHEY and SVGAGI. The length of the CDR3 is 14 residues. Trimming left V 1 base short and J 1 base short, with 7 bases between. In nucleotides, the CDR3 is TGTGCCAGCAGTTACTTTGGGCAGAACACTGAAGCTTTCTTT. Translation: CASSYFGQNTEAFF.

This clone has just one count. The same CDR3 can be traced to other DNA sequences in this sample. This sequence joins TRBV5-5 and TRBJ2-5; no definite D call. Germline CDR1 reads SGHKS; CDR2 reads YYEKEE (reference sequence). The V end lost 4 bases, the J end lost 2 bases, and 6 bases lay between the germline ends. The CDR3 extends over 12 amino acids. The CDR3 nucleotides are TGTGCCAGCAGCACTACACAAGAGACCCAGTACTTC. As protein: CASSTTQETQYF.

The V and J genes are TRBV14 and TRBJ2-1; 8 nucleotides line up with TRBD2. J gave up 2 bases and V 4 bases, and 7 bases lay outside the gene matches. The CDR3 runs 16 residues. Germline loops: CDR1 SGHDN, CDR2 FVKESK. The CDR3 is CASSPTSGSAYNEQFF. CDR3 in DNA: TGTGCCAGCAGCCCCACGAGCGGGAGTGCCTACAATGAGCAGTTCTTC. The whole variable domain, remainder taken from reference TRBV14 and TRBJ2-1, is EAGVTQFPSHSVIEKGQTVTLRCDPISGHDNLYWYRRVMGKEIKFLLHFVKESKQDESGMPNNRFLAERTGGTYSTLKVQPAELEDSGVYFCASSPTSGSAYNEQFFGPGTRLTVL.

The chain links TRBV7-9 to TRBJ1-2; 7 positions agree with TRBD1. V dropped 5 bases and J dropped 7; count of bases not matched to a gene: 7. CDR1 and CDR2 from the germline V gene are SEHNR and FQNEAQ (reference sequence). The CDR3 runs 13 residues. CDR3 sequence reads: CASSTKGAVGYTF. For the CDR3, the DNA is TGTGCCAGCAGCACCAAGGGGGCGGTTGGCTACACCTTC.

The rearrangement joins TRBV6-6 to TRBJ1-2, with D possibly being TRBD1 (6 bases). The length of the CDR3 is 15 residues. V lost 5 bases to trimming and J lost 7 bases, with 20 bases between them. Germline CDR1 is MNHNY and CDR2 is SVGAGI (reference sequence). CDR3 sequence (DNA): TGTGCCAGCAGTCCCCCTCTCGACAGGACGAGTGGCTACACCTTC. This encodes CASSPPLDRTSGYTF.

The chain is built from TRBV4-1 and TRBJ2-2, with D unclear. Trimming removed 0 bases at V and 0 bases at J, with 5 bases between. Germline V gene sequence: CDR1 MGHRA, CDR2 YSYEKL. The CDR3 loop spans 15 amino acids. CDR3 sequence reads: CASSQERANTGELFF. CDR3 nucleotides: TGCGCCAGCAGCCAAGAAAGGGCGAACACCGGGGAGCTGTTTTTT.

This clone was recorded once. The rearrangement links TRBV18 to TRBJ2-1, with TRBD2 matching over 7 bases. V was pared by 0 bases and J by 2 bases, with 4 bases of the junction left unmatched. This CDR3 spans 16 amino acids. Germline loops: CDR1 KGHSH, CDR2 LQKENI. CDR3 region: CASSPPTGGTYNEQFF. The CDR3 nucleotides are TGTGCCAGCTCACCACCGACGGGGGGTACCTACAATGAGCAGTTCTTC.

The chain has TRBV29-1 and TRBJ2-7; 8 bases match TRBD1. The CDR3 consists of 14 residues. CDR1 is SQVTM and CDR2 is ANQGSEA in the germline V gene. Losses at the gene ends were 5 bases for V and 4 bases for J; bases not matched to a gene: 10. The CDR3 sequence is CSVKGGQGRYEQYF. DNA for the CDR3: TGCAGCGTTAAGGGCGGACAGGGTCGGTACGAGCAGTACTTC.

This chain joins TRBV4-3 and TRBJ1-2; unclear D gene. V was shortened by 0 bases and J by 6 bases, with 14 bases between the two germline ends. The CDR3 has 15 residues. Looked up from germline, CDR1 is LGHNA and CDR2 is YSLEER. The DNA of the CDR3 is TGCGCCAGCAGCCAAGAATCGAAGGGTTTAAATGGCTACACCTTC. Protein: CASSQESKGLNGYTF.

The DNA for the CDR3 is TGTGCCAGCAGCCAAGTCTTAGAGACTTCTGACTACGAGCAGTACTTC. This sequence encodes CASSQVLETSDYEQYF. The chain has TRBV4-2 and TRBJ2-7; D not resolved. Germline lookup yields CDR1 LGHNA and CDR2 YNFKEQ. V lost 1 base and J lost 3, with 16 bases in between. The length of the CDR3 is 16 residues.

This clone has a single count. Here the CDR3 DNA reads TGTGCCAGCAGTTCCCAGGACCGGAGCTCCTACGAGCAGTACTTC. It is translated as CASSSQDRSSYEQYF. The chain employs TRBV28 and TRBJ2-7, with D hard to call. The germline gives CDR1 MDHEN, CDR2 SYDVKM. The CDR3 covers 15 residues. V was shortened by 4 bases and J by 0 bases, with 13 bases between the two germline ends.

The rearrangement links TRBV2 to TRBJ2-1; tentatively, D is TRBD2 (6 bases). Germline V gene lookup returns CDR1 SNHLY and CDR2 FYNNEI. The CDR3 sequence is 13 residues long. The ends were cut back, 0 bases at V and 10 bases at J, with 10 bases in the middle. The CDR3 sequence: CASSEARGNEQFF. In nucleotides, the CDR3 is TGTGCCAGCAGTGAAGCGCGGGGAAACGAGCAGTTCTTC.

The chain recombines TRBV6-5 with TRBJ1-4; D call uncertain. The length of the CDR3 is 15 residues. In germline, CDR1 is MNHEY, CDR2 SVGAGI. V lost 6 bases and J lost 7, with 18 bases in between. In DNA, the CDR3 is TGTGCCAGCAGCGAATCTCGACGCCCCAGTGAAAAACTGTTTTTT. Translation gives CASSESRRPSEKLFF.

This rearrangement joins TRBV5-5 to TRBJ2-5; TRBD2 matches at 14 bases. The germline V gene has CDR1 SGHKS and CDR2 YYEKEE (reference sequence). With V trimmed by 4 bases and J by 7 bases, 9 bases remained unmatched. This CDR3 has 16 residues. DNA of the CDR3: TGTGCCAGCAGCGGCTCGGGACTAGCGGGAGTAGGGACCCAGTACTTC. Translating it yields CASSGSGLAGVGTQYF.

The chain combines TRBV5-1 with TRBJ2-3; 7 nucleotides line up with TRBD2. Germline lookup yields CDR1 SGHRS and CDR2 YFSETQ. The V and J ends lost 3 bases and 2 bases, in that order; junction bases with no gene match: 6. This CDR3 has 15 amino acids. The CDR3 reads CASSWTGGNTDTQYF. In nucleotides, the CDR3 is TGCGCCAGCAGCTGGACCGGGGGGAACACAGATACGCAGTATTTT.